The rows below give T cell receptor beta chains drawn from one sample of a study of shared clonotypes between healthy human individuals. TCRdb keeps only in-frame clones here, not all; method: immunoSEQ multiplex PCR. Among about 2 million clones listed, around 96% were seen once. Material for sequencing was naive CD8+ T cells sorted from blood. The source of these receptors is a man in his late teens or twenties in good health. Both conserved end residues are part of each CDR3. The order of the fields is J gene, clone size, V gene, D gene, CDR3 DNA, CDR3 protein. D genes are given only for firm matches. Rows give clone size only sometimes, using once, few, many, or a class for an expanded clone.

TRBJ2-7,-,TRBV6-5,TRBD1,TGTGCCAGCAGTTACTCCCCGGGACAGACCTACGAGCAGTACTTC,CASSYSPGQTYEQYF
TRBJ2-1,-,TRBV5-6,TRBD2,TGTGCCAGCAGCTTACCCATGACTAGCGGGAGGGCCCGTGAGCAGTTCTTC,CASSLPMTSGRAREQFF
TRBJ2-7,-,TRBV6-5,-,TGTGCCAGCAGTTACTCCCTTTCGGGCGAGCAGTACTTC,CASSYSLSGEQYF
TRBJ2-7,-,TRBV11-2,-,TGTGCCAGCAGCCCATGGGGGGGGGCGTACGAGCAGTACTTC,CASSPWGGAYEQYF
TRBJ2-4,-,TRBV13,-,TGTGCCAGCAGCTTAGAGGTTGGTCCCGAGGGGGAAGCCAAAAACATTCAGTACTTC,CASSLEVGPEGEAKNIQYF
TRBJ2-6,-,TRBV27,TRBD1,TGTGCCAGCAGTAACAACAGGGGGCGTTCCTCTGGGGCCAACGTCCTGACTTTC,CASSNNRGRSSGANVLTF
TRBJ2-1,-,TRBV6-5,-,TGTGCCAGCAGTTACTCGGGCACGGGGGATGAGCAGTTCTTC,CASSYSGTGDEQFF
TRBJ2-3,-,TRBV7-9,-,TGTGCCAGCAGCACCAGGGGAACGCCAGATACGCAGTATTTT,CASSTRGTPDTQYF
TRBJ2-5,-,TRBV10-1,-,TGCGCCAGCAGTGAGTCGGGGAACGGTTTACGGGACCAGCAGACCCAGTACTTC,CASSESGNGLRDQQTQYF
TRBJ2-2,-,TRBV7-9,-,TGTGCCAGCAGCTTCGTTTCGGATACCGGGGAGCTGTTTTTT,CASSFVSDTGELFF
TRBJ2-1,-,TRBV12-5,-,TGTGCTAGTGGGGACAATGAGCAGTTCTTC,CASGDNEQFF
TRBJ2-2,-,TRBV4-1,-,TGCGCCAGCAGCCAAGATTTCGGCCCCACAGCCAAAGGGGAGCTGTTTTTT,CASSQDFGPTAKGELFF
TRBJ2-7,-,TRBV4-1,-,TGCGCCAGCAGCCAAGGCTACCCTTCCTACGAGCAGTACTTC,CASSQGYPSYEQYF
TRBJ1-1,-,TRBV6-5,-,TGTGCCAGCAGTTATAAGAAAGACAACACTGAAGCTTTCTTT,CASSYKKDNTEAFF
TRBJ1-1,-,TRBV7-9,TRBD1,TGTGCCAGCAGCTTAGCGCAGGGACAGGGACCAGCTTTCTTT,CASSLAQGQGPAFF
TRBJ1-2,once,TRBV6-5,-,TGTGCCAGCAGTTACTCCGCGATAGTCTATGGCTACACCTTC,CASSYSAIVYGYTF
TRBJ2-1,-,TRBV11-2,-,TGTGCCAGCAGCTTAGGTAGTGAGCAGTTCTTC,CASSLGSEQFF
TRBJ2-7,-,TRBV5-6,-,TGTGCCAGCAGCTCAGACTCCTACGAGCAGTACTTC,CASSSDSYEQYF
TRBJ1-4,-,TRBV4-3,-,TGCGCCAGCAGCCAGACAATCCGGAGGACAGCTAATGAAAAACTGTTTTTT,CASSQTIRRTANEKLFF
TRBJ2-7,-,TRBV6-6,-,TGTGCCAGCAGTTCCCCGAAGGATAGTTACGAGCAGTACTTC,CASSSPKDSYEQYF
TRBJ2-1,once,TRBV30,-,TGTGCCTGGAGTACTAGCTCGTCCTACAATGAGCAGTTCTTC,CAWSTSSSYNEQFF
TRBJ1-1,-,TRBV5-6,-,TGTGCCAGCAGCTTTCTTGGAGATGAAGCTTTCTTT,CASSFLGDEAFF
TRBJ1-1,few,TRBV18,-,TGTGCCAGCTCACCAGATAGGGAAGTAGCTTTCTTT,CASSPDREVAFF
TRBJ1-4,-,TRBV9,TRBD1,TGTGCCAGCAGCACTTTGGGACAGGGTGGTGAAAAACTGTTTTTT,CASSTLGQGGEKLFF
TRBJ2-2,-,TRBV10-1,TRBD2,TGCGCCAGCAGATTACAAGCGGGAGTGATGAACACCGGGGAGCTGTTTTTT,CASRLQAGVMNTGELFF
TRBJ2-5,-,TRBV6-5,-,TGTGCCAGCAGTTACTTAGGACAGAGCAAAGAGACCCAGTACTTC,CASSYLGQSKETQYF
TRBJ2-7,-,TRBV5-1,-,TGCGCCAGCAGCTTTCGTAGCGATATTTACGAGCAGTACTTC,CASSFRSDIYEQYF
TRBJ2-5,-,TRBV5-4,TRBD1,TGTGCCAGCAGCTTGTGGGGACAGGCCGCACTCCAGACCCAGTACTTC,CASSLWGQAALQTQYF
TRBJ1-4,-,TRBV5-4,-,TGTGCCAGCAGCCAAGGACCGGTGACTTCAACTAATGAAAAACTGTTTTTT,CASSQGPVTSTNEKLFF
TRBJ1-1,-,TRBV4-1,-,TGCGCCAGCAGCCAGGCCAGGCAGGGAGCTTTCTTT,CASSQARQGAFF
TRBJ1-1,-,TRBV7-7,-,TGTGCTAGCAGCCCTCTGGGGGTATTGGGCGCGGGCGCTGAAGCTTTCTTT,CASSPLGVLGAGAEAFF
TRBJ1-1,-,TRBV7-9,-,TGTGCCAGCAGCTTAGCTACGGGAGTGAACACTGAAGCTTTCTTT,CASSLATGVNTEAFF
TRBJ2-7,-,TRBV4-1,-,TGCGCCAGCAGCCGGCAGATGGTGGACGAGCAGTACTTC,CASSRQMVDEQYF
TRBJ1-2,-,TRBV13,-,TGTGCCAGCAGCACGACAGGTTCGACCTATGGCTACACCTTC,CASSTTGSTYGYTF
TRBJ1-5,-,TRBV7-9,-,TGTGCCAGCAGCGGACCGACTGGAAGCAATCAGCCCCAGCATTTT,CASSGPTGSNQPQHF
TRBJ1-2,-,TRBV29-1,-,TGCAGCGTTGTAGGGCGGGATTCCTATGGCTACACCTTC,CSVVGRDSYGYTF
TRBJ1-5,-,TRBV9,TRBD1,TGTGCCAGCAGTGCAGGGGGCGGGTATCAGCCCCAGCATTTT,CASSAGGGYQPQHF